The 12 T cell receptor beta chains presented below share a single source sample, sequenced in a study of T cells after yellow fever vaccination. MiXCR, applied by TCRdb to the 5' RACE reads, yields one record per CDR3 protein. The data hold approximately 330,000 distinct CDR3 sequences, with around an eighth observed a single time. The material was CD4+ T cells sorted from PBMCs, obtained 15 days after the yellow fever booster vaccination. The receptors shown here come from a young man who received the YFV17D yellow fever vaccine.

The V call is TRBV6-2 or TRBV6-3, the J call TRBJ1-1; 9 nucleotides line up with TRBD1. The J segment lost 3 bases and the V segment lost 7 bases, leaving 3 bases of the junction unmatched. The CDR3 has 13 amino acids. From germline, CDR1 is MNHEY and CDR2 SVGEGT. CDR3: CASKGQGYTEAFF. In DNA, the CDR3 is TGTGCCAGCAAAGGACAGGGGTACACTGAAGCTTTCTTT.

V is TRBV20-1 and J is TRBJ2-1; TRBD1 or TRBD2 may be the D gene (5 bases each). The CDR3 runs to 15 residues. Germline V gene sequence: CDR1 DFQATT, CDR2 SNEGSKA (reference sequence). Trimming cost V 0 bases and J 2 bases, with 11 bases left between them. The CDR3 coding sequence is TGCAGTGCTAGAGATGAGGGGAGAGCCTACAATGAGCAGTTCTTC. Encoded protein: CSARDEGRAYNEQFF.

The chain uses TRBV18 and TRBJ1-1; 7 nucleotides match TRBD1. The ends lost 2 bases at V and 8 bases at J; junction bases unmatched: 8. Germline V gene lookup returns CDR1 KGHSH and CDR2 LQKENI. The CDR3 consists of 14 residues. CDR3 protein: CASSPKQGREEAFF. The CDR3 DNA reads as TGTGCCAGCTCACCAAAACAGGGGCGAGAAGAAGCTTTCTTT.

The chain has TRBV28 and TRBJ1-2; 10 nucleotides line up with TRBD1. CDR1 and CDR2 (germline): MDHEN, SYDVKM. This CDR3 comprises 13 residues. V shed 8 bases, J shed 4 bases, and the junction held 4 bases outside the gene matches. CDR3 sequence reads: CASGGTGAYGYTF. CDR3 sequence (DNA): TGTGCCAGCGGCGGGACAGGGGCCTATGGCTACACCTTC.

The rearrangement joins TRBV18 to TRBJ2-3, with a tentative D call TRBD1 (5 bases). Germline V gene lookup returns CDR1 KGHSH and CDR2 LQKENI. Trimming removed 1 base at V and 5 bases at J, with 13 bases between. CDR3 size: 15 residues. CDR3: CASSPRARVGDTQYF. The CDR3 DNA follows: TGTGCCAGCTCACCACGTGCCAGGGTCGGAGATACGCAGTATTTT.

Here the CDR3 DNA reads TGTGCCAGCAGGGATCGACAGGGCTTAAGGGATGGCTACACCTTC. Its translation is CASRDRQGLRDGYTF. The chain recombines TRBV6-5 with TRBJ1-2, with TRBD1 matching 7 bases. From germline, CDR1 is MNHEY and CDR2 SVGAGI. V lost 6 bases to trimming and J lost 6 bases; unmatched junction nucleotides: 13. This CDR3 is built from 15 residues.

This chain links TRBV15 with TRBJ2-5, with 8 bases matching TRBD1. Unmatched junction bases numbered 0, after V lost 1 base and J lost 5 bases. Per the germline V gene, CDR1 is LNHNV and CDR2 is YYDKDF (reference sequence). CDR3 size: 13 residues. The CDR3 spells CATSRGQGETQYF. Written as DNA, the CDR3 is TGTGCCACCAGCAGAGGACAGGGGGAGACCCAGTACTTC.

This chain links TRBV24-1 with TRBJ2-3; the match to TRBD1 covers 9 bases. The CDR3 loop spans 16 amino acids. The germline CDR1 and CDR2 sequences are KGHDR and SFDVKD. J was trimmed by 4 bases and V by 3 bases; bases with no gene match: 7. The CDR3 here is CATSDRTGGAPDTQYF. The CDR3 DNA sequence: TGTGCCACCAGTGATCGCACAGGGGGCGCCCCAGATACGCAGTATTTT.

This clonotype was seen a few times. The rearrangement links TRBV20-1 to TRBJ1-2; D not certain. CDR3 size: 13 residues. The V gene's germline CDR1 is DFQATT and CDR2 SNEGSKA (reference sequence). Deletions cut 3 bases from V and 2 bases from J, with 10 bases between. The CDR3 region is CSARDGGNYGYTF. The CDR3 DNA sequence: TGCAGTGCTAGGGACGGCGGAAACTATGGCTACACCTTC.

This clonotype was seen repeatedly, ten times or more. This CDR3 is CASTRDRYNSPLHF. Written as DNA, the CDR3 is TGCGCCAGCACCCGGGACAGATATAATTCACCCCTCCACTTT. This rearrangement joins TRBV4-3 to TRBJ1-6; 7 bases map to TRBD1. Germline assignment: CDR1 LGHNA and CDR2 YSLEER. The CDR3 loop spans 14 amino acids. V lost 7 bases, J lost 4 bases, and 4 bases stayed unmatched.

The J gene is TRBJ2-5, the V gene TRBV5-6; D is undetermined. CDR3 size: 13 residues. The V end was cut by 2 bases, the J end by 4 bases, with 9 bases between. The germline V gene has CDR1 SGHDT and CDR2 YYEEEE. DNA for the CDR3: TGTGCCAGCAGCTTAGTAGGGATAGAGACCCAGTACTTC. Translating gives CASSLVGIETQYF.

The gene calls are TRBV3-1 and TRBJ2-1; 10 bases agree with TRBD2. J lost 1 base, V lost 3 bases, and 6 bases had no gene match. Germline V CDR1 and CDR2: LGHDT, YNNKEL (reference sequence). This CDR3 is 17 amino acids long. CDR3: CASSHWTAGGSYNEQFF. In DNA form, the CDR3 reads TGTGCCAGCAGCCATTGGACAGCGGGGGGGTCCTACAATGAGCAGTTCTTC.